This entry features one TCR beta chain sequence. Its antigen is as yet unknown. Time point defined: baseline, week 1 (first vaccination visit). Treatment meaning: pre-vaccination baseline after standard-of-care therapy. The data derive from a study of a mutant IDH1 vaccine in newly diagnosed glioma. Study at large: Patients had received radiotherapy, temozolomide, or both previously, most receiving both. Regarding the study as a whole: Of all patients, about 94% showed vaccine-induced immune responses. Variations in leading peripheral T cell clonotypes appeared to have no connection with pseudoprogression.

Some clones are missing from TCRdb's copy, which holds only in-frame ones; the method was immunoSEQ multiplex PCR. The sample has 45,000 to 55,000 clones, more than 80% seen once. Trimming removed 9 bases at V and 4 bases at J, with 10 bases between. CDR1 and CDR2 (germline): MRHNA, SNTAGT. The CDR3 covers 12 residues. The chain employs TRBV6-4 and TRBJ1-5; D perhaps matches TRBD1 (5 bases). The input for sequencing was PBMCs, taken from a glioma patient treated with radiotherapy, temozolomide or both. The receptor comes from a man aged 35 to 55 with glioma. This chain's CDR3 is CARIQENQPQHF. CDR3 in DNA: TGTGCCAGGATACAGGAAAATCAGCCCCAGCATTTT.